The 3 T cell receptor beta chains in this list originate from one sample, sequenced in a study of CD8 T cells in Susac syndrome. Random hexamers were used to reverse transcribe the RNA input (about 0.45 to 1 ug). TCRdb itself ran the immunoSEQ multiplex PCR reads through MiXCR, one entry per CDR3 protein. In the table there are around 190,000 distinct CDR3 sequences, 85% to 95% of which are singletons. The sample consisted of CD4+ T cells from PBMCs. The receptors were gathered from a human donor in good health.

The chain carries TRBV11-2 and TRBJ2-1; D unclear. Per germline, CDR1 SGHAT and CDR2 FQNNGV. The CDR3 extends over 12 amino acids. V was shortened by 4 bases and J by 8 bases, with 9 bases between the two germline ends. The CDR3 spells CASSSRGYEQFF. DNA for the CDR3: TGTGCCAGCAGCTCCCGTGGCTATGAGCAGTTCTTC.

The chain couples TRBV27 to TRBJ2-7; TRBD1 agrees at 9 bases. Trimming removed 5 bases from V and 4 bases from J; junction bases left unmatched: 12. CDR1 is MNHEY, CDR2 SMNVEV, per germline (reference sequence). CDR3 length: 16 amino acids. CDR3 sequence (DNA): TGTGCCAGCAGTCCCGGGACAGGGTCTTCGAAGTACGAGCAGTACTTC. It translates to CASSPGTGSSKYEQYF.

The rearrangement links TRBV29-1 to TRBJ2-4; no reliable D call. From germline, CDR1 is SQVTM and CDR2 ANQGSEA. V was cut by 3 bases and J by 4 bases, with 4 bases left in between. The length of the CDR3 is 11 residues. CDR3 DNA sequence: TGCAGCGTTGAGCAGAAAAACATTCAGTACTTC. Its protein is CSVEQKNIQYF. The whole variable domain, filled in from reference TRBV29-1 and TRBJ2-4, reads SAVISQKPSRDICQRGTSLTIQCQVDSQVTMMFWYRQQPGQSLTLIATANQGSEATYESGFVIDKFPISRPNLTFSTLTVSNMSPEDSSIYLCSVEQKNIQYFGAGTRLSVL.